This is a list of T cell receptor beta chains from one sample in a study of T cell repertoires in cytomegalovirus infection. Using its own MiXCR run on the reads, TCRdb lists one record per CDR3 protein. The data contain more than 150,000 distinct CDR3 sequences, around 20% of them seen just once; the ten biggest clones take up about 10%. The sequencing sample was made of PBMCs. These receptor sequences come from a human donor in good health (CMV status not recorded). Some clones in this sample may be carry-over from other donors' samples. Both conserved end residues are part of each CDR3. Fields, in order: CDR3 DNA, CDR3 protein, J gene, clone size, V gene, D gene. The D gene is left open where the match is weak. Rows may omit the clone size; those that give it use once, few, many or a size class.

DNA: TGTGCCAGCACCCTAGGGATTGAGCAGTTCTTC
CDR3: CASTLGIEQFF
J: TRBJ2-1
size: many
V: TRBV7-2
D: .

DNA: TGTGCCAGAGCCGACACCATATATTTT
CDR3: CARADTIYF
J: TRBJ1-3
size: .
V: TRBV28
D: .

DNA: TGTGCCAGCACCGAGAGGATCCCAGATACGCAGTATTTT
CDR3: CASTERIPDTQYF
J: TRBJ2-3
size: .
V: TRBV12-3/TRBV12-4
D: .

DNA: TGTGCCAGCAGTGAGGGACAGGGGGCATATAATTCACCCCTCCACTTT
CDR3: CASSEGQGAYNSPLHF
J: TRBJ1-6
size: few
V: TRBV9
D: TRBD1

DNA: TGTGCCAGCAGCTTGGGACTAGACAATACGCAGTATTTT
CDR3: CASSLGLDNTQYF
J: TRBJ2-3
size: .
V: TRBV7-8
D: TRBD2

DNA: TGTGCCAGCAACCGTGACCGTTACAATGAGCAGTTCTTC
CDR3: CASNRDRYNEQFF
J: TRBJ2-1
size: few
V: TRBV14
D: .

DNA: TGTGCCAGCAGCTTAGCCCCCCGACAGACAGATACGCAGTATTTT
CDR3: CASSLAPRQTDTQYF
J: TRBJ2-3
size: .
V: TRBV7-8
D: .

DNA: TGTGCCAGCAGTTCCTCGGCGGGAGAGGTCTCCTACGAGCAGTACTTC
CDR3: CASSSSAGEVSYEQYF
J: TRBJ2-7
size: few
V: TRBV27
D: TRBD2

DNA: TGTGCCAGCAGTTACGGGGGACAGGGGAGCCAGGAGACCCAGTACTTC
CDR3: CASSYGGQGSQETQYF
J: TRBJ2-5
size: .
V: TRBV6-6
D: TRBD1

DNA: TGTGCCAGCAGCGATGGGACTAGCGGCCTCTACGAGCAGTACTTC
CDR3: CASSDGTSGLYEQYF
J: TRBJ2-7
size: .
V: TRBV5-5
D: TRBD2

DNA: TGTGCCAGCGCCGCGGGGCTTAGCGAGACCCAGTACTTC
CDR3: CASAAGLSETQYF
J: TRBJ2-5
size: few
V: TRBV12-3/TRBV12-4
D: .

DNA: TGTGCCCAGAAACCCCCCAGGGGGTCGGAGAATGGCTACACCTTC
CDR3: CAQKPPRGSENGYTF
J: TRBJ1-2
size: few
V: TRBV30
D: TRBD1

DNA: TGCGCCAGCAGCCAGGAACAACCTCCGAACACTGAAGCTTTCTTT
CDR3: CASSQEQPPNTEAFF
J: TRBJ1-1
size: .
V: TRBV4-1
D: .

DNA: TGTGCCAGCAGTTTAGGGGGGAGTATCTCCTACGAGCAGTACTTC
CDR3: CASSLGGSISYEQYF
J: TRBJ2-7
size: .
V: TRBV12-3/TRBV12-4
D: .

DNA: TGCGCCAGCAGCCAAGCAGGGCTTTCAATCTATGGCTACACCTTC
CDR3: CASSQAGLSIYGYTF
J: TRBJ1-2
size: .
V: TRBV4-1
D: .

DNA: TGCGCCAGCAGCAGCTCGCCGGTCGGGGGCCCCTACGAGCAGTACTTC
CDR3: CASSSSPVGGPYEQYF
J: TRBJ2-7
size: .
V: TRBV5-1
D: .

DNA: TGCGCCAGCAGCCAAGTGACAGGGGATCTTGAAAAACTGTTTTTT
CDR3: CASSQVTGDLEKLFF
J: TRBJ1-4
size: few
V: TRBV4-1
D: TRBD1

DNA: TGCAGCGCCCAAAGGGACACAAACACCGGGGAGCTGTTTTTT
CDR3: CSAQRDTNTGELFF
J: TRBJ2-2
size: many
V: TRBV29-1
D: .

DNA: TGTGCCAGCAGTTCCTGGACAGGGACAGGTCAGCCCCAGCATTTT
CDR3: CASSSWTGTGQPQHF
J: TRBJ1-5
size: .
V: TRBV6-2/TRBV6-3
D: TRBD1

DNA: TGTGCCAGCAGTTTTGGACTAGCGGGAGGGCCGGGGAGCACAGATACGCAGTATTTT
CDR3: CASSFGLAGGPGSTDTQYF
J: TRBJ2-3
size: .
V: TRBV28
D: TRBD2

DNA: TGTGCCAGCAGTCCAGGGTGGGTGGGAGCGTCGGAGACCCAGTACTTC
CDR3: CASSPGWVGASETQYF
J: TRBJ2-5
size: .
V: TRBV28
D: .

DNA: TGCAGCGCCTCAGGGGACGGGGACTATGGCTACACCTTC
CDR3: CSASGDGDYGYTF
J: TRBJ1-2
size: .
V: TRBV29-1
D: .

DNA: TGTGCCAGCAGCTTGTCAACAGGCCCTGGTAGTGAAGCTTTCTTT
CDR3: CASSLSTGPGSEAFF
J: TRBJ1-1
size: few
V: TRBV7-3
D: .

DNA: TGTGCCAGCATCGAGGGCTACAATGAGCAGTTCTTC
CDR3: CASIEGYNEQFF
J: TRBJ2-1
size: many
V: TRBV6-1
D: .

DNA: TGTGCCAGCAGACTAGCGGCCTCCTACGAGCAGTACTTC
CDR3: CASRLAASYEQYF
J: TRBJ2-7
size: .
V: TRBV12-3/TRBV12-4
D: TRBD2

DNA: TGTGCCAGCAGTGAACCCGGGGACAGGGGGCACAATGAGCAGTTCTTC
CDR3: CASSEPGDRGHNEQFF
J: TRBJ2-1
size: many
V: TRBV6-1
D: TRBD1

DNA: TGTGCCAGCAGGGGACAGGGGCGGAAGACCCAGTACTTC
CDR3: CASRGQGRKTQYF
J: TRBJ2-5
size: once
V: TRBV28
D: TRBD1